Following are 21 T cell receptor beta chains from one sample sequenced in a study of post-analysis software for immune sequencing data. Study-wide points: Patients carried roughly five TRBV segments more frequently than controls did, and TRBV5-6, TRBV5-1 and TRBV20-1 were among them.

These TCRs are of unknown antigen specificity. Unique molecular identifiers had been added to the TCR beta cDNA libraries. One entry per CDR3 protein results from TCRdb running MiXCR on the PCR reads. The sample shows about 400,000 distinct CDR3 sequences, roughly 36% of them seen only once. The sequenced material came from blood. The receptors shown here come from a girl between 5 and 17 years old with multiple sclerosis.

The sample holds a few counts of this clonotype. This chain connects TRBV25-1 to TRBJ2-1, with D perhaps TRBD2 (7 bases). The CDR3 is 16 amino acids. The germline V gene has CDR1 MGHDK and CDR2 SYGVNS. V lost 4 bases and J lost 3, with 16 bases in between. The CDR3 loop reads CASSGGGTQGYNEQFF. The CDR3 coding sequence is TGTGCCAGCAGTGGGGGGGGCACCCAGGGCTACAATGAGCAGTTCTTC. The whole variable domain, filled in from reference TRBV25-1 and TRBJ2-1, reads EADIYQTPRYLVIGTGKKITLECSQTMGHDKMYWYQQDPGMELHLIHYSYGVNSTEKGDLSSESTVSRIRTEHFPLTLESARPSHTSQYLCASSGGGTQGYNEQFFGPGTRLTVL.

V is TRBV4-2 and J is TRBJ2-1; TRBD2 agrees at 8 bases. CDR3 length: 17 amino acids. The J segment lost 8 bases and the V segment lost 0 bases, leaving 12 bases of the junction unmatched. Germline CDR1 and CDR2: LGHNA and YNFKEQ. The CDR3 reads CASSQDYGGAYLDEQFF. The DNA of the CDR3 is TGTGCCAGCAGCCAAGATTACGGGGGGGCCTACCTCGATGAGCAGTTCTTC.

The chain has TRBV20-1 and TRBJ2-3; possibly TRBD2 for D (7 bases). Trimming shortened V by 6 bases and J by 4 bases, and 17 bases separated the two germline ends. Germline V CDR1 and CDR2: DFQATT, SNEGSKA (reference sequence). This CDR3 region has 14 residues. The CDR3 loop is CSAGGAGSADTQYF. The CDR3 nucleotides are TGCAGTGCAGGGGGGGCCGGGAGCGCAGATACGCAGTATTTT.

This clonotype has more than one count but fewer than ten. The chain carries TRBV7-9 and TRBJ2-6; the match to TRBD1 covers 9 bases. Germline values: CDR1 SEHNR, CDR2 FQNEAQ (reference sequence). The CDR3 is made up of 17 amino acids. After removal of 3 bases from V and 3 bases from J, the junction contained 6 bases not matched to a gene. This chain's CDR3 is CASSFGWDRDGANVLTF. CDR3 nucleotide sequence: TGTGCCAGCAGCTTTGGGTGGGACAGGGATGGGGCCAACGTCCTGACTTTC.

About this clonotype itself: A much larger clonotype is one base distant, so this may be a read error. The rearrangement joins TRBV15 to TRBJ2-4, with D possibly being TRBD1 or TRBD2 (5 bases each). CDR1 and CDR2 from the germline V gene are LNHNV and YYDKDF (reference sequence). This CDR3 has 16 amino acids. CDR3 region: CATSRWGIFAKTIQYF. In DNA form, the CDR3 reads TGTGCCACCAGCCGTTGGGGGATTTTTGCCAAAACCATTCAGTACTTC. The variable domain in full, with the rest retrieved from reference TRBV15 and TRBJ2-4, is DAMVIQNPRYQVTQFGKPVTLSCSQTLNHNVMYWYQQKSSQAPKLLFHYYDKDFNNEADTPDNFQSRRPNTSFCFLDIRSPGLGDTAMYLCATSRWGIFAKTIQYFGAGTRLSVL.

This clonotype was recorded a few times. The chain couples TRBV6-5 to TRBJ2-5; D is ambiguous. CDR3 size: 16 residues. V shed 0 bases and J shed 5 bases, with 16 bases lying between them. The germline V gene has CDR1 MNHEY and CDR2 SVGAGI. The CDR3 DNA reads TGTGCCAGCAGTTACTCGATGGGCTATTCCCCCGAGACCCAGTACTTC. It specifies CASSYSMGYSPETQYF.

J is TRBJ1-2 and V is TRBV6-2 or TRBV6-3; D is uncertain. The V end lost 7 bases, the J end lost 2 bases, and 11 bases lay between the germline ends. This CDR3 comprises 13 residues. Germline loops: CDR1 MNHEY, CDR2 SVGEGT. In nucleotides, the CDR3 is TGTGCCAGCACCTTCGACGGAAACTATGGCTACACCTTC. The encoded protein is CASTFDGNYGYTF.

This chain uses TRBV7-2 with TRBJ2-6; the D gene is possibly TRBD2 (6 bases). V shed 9 bases and J shed 1 base, with 19 bases lying between them. The CDR3 has 17 amino acids. CDR1 and CDR2 from the germline V gene are SGHTA and FQGNSA. The CDR3 DNA follows: TGTGCCAGTGTGGCGGGACTGCTCTTATCTGGGGCCAACGTCCTGACTTTC. This translates into CASVAGLLLSGANVLTF.

This chain links TRBV6-5 with TRBJ1-1, with D unclear. This CDR3 comprises 15 residues. Per the germline V gene, CDR1 is MNHEY and CDR2 is SVGAGI. Trimming shortened V by 0 bases and J by 2 bases, and 10 bases separated the two germline ends. The CDR3 DNA reads as TGTGCCAGCAGTTACTCCGGCAGAACTAACACTGAAGCTTTCTTT. Residues: CASSYSGRTNTEAFF.

CDR3 protein: CASSLPLAFNSDGYTF. DNA for the CDR3: TGTGCCAGCAGCTTACCCCTAGCTTTTAACTCTGATGGCTACACCTTC. J is TRBJ1-2 and V is TRBV7-9; no definite D call. The CDR3 runs to 16 residues. V was clipped by 2 bases and J by 6 bases, with 19 bases between them. The germline CDR1 and CDR2 sequences are SEHNR and FQNEAQ (reference sequence).

This clonotype has more than one count but fewer than ten. The chain uses TRBV12-3 or TRBV12-4 and TRBJ2-6, with TRBD1 matching 9 bases. V lost 3 bases to trimming and J lost 2 bases; unmatched junction nucleotides: 5. CDR3 length: 17 residues. CDR3 region: CASSFRDRGAGANVLTF. For the CDR3, the DNA is TGTGCCAGCAGTTTTCGAGACAGGGGGGCTGGGGCCAACGTCCTGACTTTC.

V and J are TRBV24-1 and TRBJ2-7; either TRBD1 or TRBD2 may supply D (6 bases each). The CDR3 has 14 residues. The germline gives CDR1 KGHDR, CDR2 SFDVKD. The V end lost 5 bases, the J end lost 1 base, and 11 bases lay between the germline ends. CDR3 coding DNA: TGTGCCACCAGTGCTCCGGGGGCTTCCTACGAGCAGTACTTC. This sequence encodes CATSAPGASYEQYF.

This chain's CDR3 is CASSLRGQGAEGYTF. The CDR3 nucleotides read TGTGCCAGCAGTCTTCGGGGACAGGGGGCAGAAGGCTACACCTTC. The chain employs TRBV6-6 and TRBJ1-2, with TRBD1 identical over 12 bases. Trimming at V came to 5 bases and at J to 8 bases, leaving 9 bases not matched to a gene. This CDR3 is 15 amino acids long. Looked up from germline, CDR1 is MNHNY and CDR2 is SVGAGI (reference sequence).

This clonotype turned up a few times. The rearrangement links TRBV24-1 to TRBJ2-1, with 13 bases identical to TRBD2. The CDR3 is 16 amino acids. CDR1 is KGHDR and CDR2 is SFDVKD in the germline V gene. J was trimmed by 6 bases and V by 3 bases; bases with no gene match: 4. CDR3 nucleotide sequence: TGTGCCACCAGTGATCGGACTAGCGGGGGCCTCAATGAGCAGTTCTTC. Translated, it gives CATSDRTSGGLNEQFF.

This clonotype occurred a few times. The rearrangement uses TRBV11-1 and TRBJ2-4; TRBD1 is a possible D gene (5 bases). The CDR3 sequence is 12 residues long. CDR1 SGHAT and CDR2 FQDESV come from the germline V gene (reference sequence). Trimming took off 3 bases at V and 12 bases at J, with 12 bases between the two ends. The CDR3 here is CASSFSRGSQYF. For the CDR3, the DNA is TGTGCCAGCAGCTTTTCTAGGGGATCTCAGTACTTC. The complete variable domain, with remaining parts taken from reference TRBV11-1 and TRBJ2-4, reads EAEVAQSPRYKITEKSQAVAFWCDPISGHATLYWYRQILGQGPELLVQFQDESVVDDSQLPKDRFSAERLKGVDSTLKIQPAELGDSAMYLCASSFSRGSQYFGAGTRLSVL.

This clonotype turned up a few times. The gene calls are TRBV5-1 and TRBJ2-7, with 9 bases identical to TRBD1. The germline gives CDR1 SGHRS, CDR2 YFSETQ. V was clipped by 2 bases and J by 4 bases; unmatched bases: 4. The CDR3 consists of 14 residues. The CDR3 spells CASSFEGQGYEQYF. DNA of the CDR3: TGCGCCAGCAGCTTCGAGGGACAGGGTTACGAGCAGTACTTC. Combining the CDR3 with reference TRBV5-1 and TRBJ2-7 gives the whole variable domain KAGVTQTPRYLIKTRGQQVTLSCSPISGHRSVSWYQQTPGQGLQFLFEYFSETQRNKGNFPGRFSGRQFSNSRSEMNVSTLELGDSALYLCASSFEGQGYEQYFGPGTRLTVT.

A note on this clonotype: A read error is likely, as this CDR3 ends without the conserved phenylalanine or tryptophan. V is TRBV7-6 and J is TRBJ1-5; TRBD1 aligns across 11 bases. The CDR3 covers 18 residues. In germline, CDR1 is SGHVS, CDR2 FNYEAQ. The V gene end was trimmed by 4 bases and the J gene end by 2 bases; junction bases not matched to a gene: 10. CDR3 bases: TGTGCCAGCAGCTACCGGGACAGGGGGTTATTGGGCAATCAGCCCCAGCATTCT. As protein: CASSYRDRGLLGNQPQHS.

This clonotype showed up just a few times. This chain connects TRBV6-1 to TRBJ2-2; 12 nucleotides agree with TRBD2. J lost 7 bases, V lost 2 bases, and 2 bases had no gene match. This CDR3 has 15 amino acids. CDR1 is MNHNS, CDR2 SASEGT, per germline. CDR3 in DNA: TGTGCCAGCAGTGAACTAGCGGGGGGGCACGGGGAGCTGTTTTTT. It translates to CASSELAGGHGELFF.

The V call is TRBV12-3 or TRBV12-4, the J call TRBJ1-1; D is possibly TRBD1 (6 bases). The CDR3 is 15 residues long. Trimming removed 5 bases at V and 3 bases at J, with 16 bases between. The DNA for the CDR3 is TGTGCCAGCAGTCCTACAGGGCTAAGGGACACTGAAGCTTTCTTT. It specifies CASSPTGLRDTEAFF.

This clonotype was recorded many times. The rearrangement joins TRBV20-1 to TRBJ2-7, with D perhaps TRBD2 (6 bases). Germline loops: CDR1 DFQATT, CDR2 SNEGSKA (reference sequence). The germline V and J ends were trimmed by 6 bases and 4 bases, with 10 bases remaining between them. This CDR3 is built from 11 residues. The CDR3 loop reads CSASAGYEQYF. The CDR3 nucleotides read TGCAGTGCAAGCGCGGGATACGAGCAGTACTTC.

This clonotype was seen only a few times. J is TRBJ1-5 and V is TRBV5-1, with TRBD1 matching over 9 bases. Germline CDR1 is SGHRS and CDR2 is YFSETQ. The J segment lost 5 bases and the V segment lost 2 bases, leaving 2 bases of the junction unmatched. The CDR3 extends over 14 amino acids. CDR3 protein: CASSFTGGDQPQHF. CDR3 nucleotides: TGCGCCAGCAGCTTTACAGGGGGCGATCAGCCCCAGCATTTT.